This T cell receptor beta chain was documented in a study of vaccination and CD4 T cells after COVID-19. Study context: Two doses of either BNT162b2 or mRNA-1273 vaccine were given to participants. Investigators took post-vaccine samples a median roughly 70 days after dose two, within a range of 14 to 241.

The CDR3 spans 18 residues. V lost 0 bases to trimming and J lost 2 bases, with 18 bases between them. The germline V gene encodes CDR1 MNHEY and CDR2 SVGAGI. The Oncomine TCR Beta short-read assay generated sequence data from the DNA of cultured CD4+ T cells. In TCRdb, the PCR reads were re-called with MiXCR into one record per CDR3 protein. This table has around 10,000 distinct CDR3 sequences, 43% appearing once. Treatment specified: roughly 10-day PBMC culture with coronavirus spike peptide pools or control peptides (ViraFEST assay). Note on this clonotype: Its antigen is unknown.

Study-wide results and caveats: Median SARS-CoV-2-reactive clonotypes rose from approximately 21 to 38, not significantly.

This rearrangement joins TRBV6-5 to TRBJ2-3, with a possible D match to TRBD2 (5 bases). The source of this sequence is a human donor who had recovered from COVID-19. Sequenced sample: CD4+ T cells from blood, cultured in vitro. The CDR3 is CASSYSPGFQISTDTQYF. In nucleotides, the CDR3 is TGTGCCAGCAGTTACTCGCCGGGGTTTCAGATCTCCACAGATACGCAGTATTTT.